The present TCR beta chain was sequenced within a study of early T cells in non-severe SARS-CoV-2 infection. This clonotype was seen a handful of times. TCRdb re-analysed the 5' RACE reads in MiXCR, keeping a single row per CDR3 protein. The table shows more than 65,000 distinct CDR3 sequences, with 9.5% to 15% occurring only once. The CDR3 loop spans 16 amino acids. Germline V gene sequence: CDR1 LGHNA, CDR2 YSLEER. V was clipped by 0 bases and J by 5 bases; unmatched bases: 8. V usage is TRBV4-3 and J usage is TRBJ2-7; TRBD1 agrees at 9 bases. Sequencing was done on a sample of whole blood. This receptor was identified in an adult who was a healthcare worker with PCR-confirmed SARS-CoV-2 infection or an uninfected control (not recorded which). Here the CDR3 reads CASSQDLGTGFHEQYF. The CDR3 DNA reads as TGCGCCAGCAGCCAAGATCTTGGGACAGGGTTCCACGAGCAGTACTTC.